This T cell receptor (beta chain) was documented in a study of T cells in Graves' hyperthyroidism and ophthalmopathy. This clonotype was detected only a few times. Researchers took RNA transcripts and amplified the TCR beta CDR3 regions from them. First-round RT-PCR targeting the TCR CDR3 was performed with the HTBI primer set. TCRdb re-analysed the multiplex PCR reads in MiXCR, keeping a single row per CDR3 protein. This repertoire shows about 380,000 distinct CDR3 sequences, under 20% found once; its top ten account for 40%. V shed 1 base, J shed 1 base, and the junction held 10 bases outside the gene matches. The CDR3 totals 17 residues. The germline gives CDR1 SGHDT, CDR2 YYEEEE.

What was sequenced was blood. The sequence was obtained from a young man with Graves' ophthalmopathy. The chain links TRBV5-6 to TRBJ1-2; 7 bases are a match to TRBD1. The CDR3 here is CASSLYGTDLNNYGYTF. The CDR3, as DNA: TGTGCCAGCAGCTTGTATGGGACAGACCTTAATAACTATGGCTACACCTTC.